Below are 24 T cell receptor beta chains sequenced from a single sample in a study of blood T cell repertoires in COVID-19. Assay: immunoSEQ multiplex PCR; the TCRdb copy retains only in-frame clones and omits some. The sample consists of roughly 30,000 clones, around 90% of them appearing once. Sequencing used peripheral blood. All receptors come from a human donor in a cohort sampled during active COVID-19.

The CDR3 region has the DNA TGCGCCAGCAGTGGGTCCGCACTTACTAACTATGGCTACACCTTC. Encoded protein: CASSGSALTNYGYTF. V and J are TRBV10-2 and TRBJ1-2; D gene unclear. Per the germline V gene, CDR1 is WSHSY and CDR2 is SAAADI. Trimming shortened V by 4 bases and J by 0 bases, and 12 bases separated the two germline ends. The CDR3 runs 15 residues.

In DNA form, the CDR3 reads TGCGCCAGCAGCTGGCGGCAGATGAACACTGAAGCTTTCTTT. Translation gives CASSWRQMNTEAFF. The chain recombines TRBV5-1 with TRBJ1-1; D not resolved. Trimming pared 3 bases from V and 0 bases from J, leaving 9 bases between. The CDR3 length is 14 residues. Germline V CDR1 and CDR2: SGHRS, YFSETQ. Using reference TRBV5-1 and TRBJ1-1 for the parts outside the CDR3, the full variable domain is KAGVTQTPRYLIKTRGQQVTLSCSPISGHRSVSWYQQTPGQGLQFLFEYFSETQRNKGNFPGRFSGRQFSNSRSEMNVSTLELGDSALYLCASSWRQMNTEAFFGQGTRLTVV.

CDR3 region: CATSRDTSGGSYEQYF. DNA of the CDR3: TGTGCCACCAGCAGAGATACAAGCGGGGGTTCCTACGAGCAGTACTTC. The chain joins TRBV15 to TRBJ2-7, with 8 bases matching TRBD2. V was clipped by 0 bases and J by 1 base; unmatched bases: 5. The CDR3 is 16 amino acids. CDR1 and CDR2 from the germline V gene are LNHNV and YYDKDF (reference sequence).

The chain is built from TRBV5-4 and TRBJ2-1, with 8 bases fitting TRBD2. V lost 1 base and J lost 3; bases outside the gene matches: 3. From germline, CDR1 is SGHNT and CDR2 YYREEE (reference sequence). The CDR3 contains 15 residues. CDR3 loop: CASSLRLARYNEQFF. In DNA, the CDR3 is TGTGCCAGCAGCTTGAGACTAGCGCGCTACAATGAGCAGTTCTTC.

The genes are TRBV5-1 and TRBJ2-1; 10 bases match TRBD2. Germline CDR1 and CDR2: SGHRS and YFSETQ. The CDR3 is made up of 16 amino acids. Unmatched junction bases numbered 8, after V lost 0 bases and J lost 8 bases. The CDR3 nucleotides are TGCGCCAGCAGCTTGGTCGTAGCGGGAGGAATCGATGAGCAGTTCTTC. Protein sequence: CASSLVVAGGIDEQFF. Complete variable domain (other parts from reference TRBV5-1 and TRBJ2-1): KAGVTQTPRYLIKTRGQQVTLSCSPISGHRSVSWYQQTPGQGLQFLFEYFSETQRNKGNFPGRFSGRQFSNSRSEMNVSTLELGDSALYLCASSLVVAGGIDEQFFGPGTRLTVL.

This clone was seen more than once but under ten times. This chain uses TRBV7-2 with TRBJ2-4; weak D call: TRBD2 (5 bases). The germline gives CDR1 SGHTA, CDR2 FQGNSA. The CDR3 is made up of 13 amino acids. Deletions cut 5 bases from V and 7 bases from J, with 12 bases between. CDR3 nucleotides: TGTGCCAGCAGCATCCTGTCGGGGAACATTCAGTACTTC. Residues: CASSILSGNIQYF.

This chain uses TRBV19 with TRBJ2-5, with D possibly matching TRBD2 (5 bases). V lost 6 bases, J lost 0 bases, and 11 bases lay in between. The V gene's germline CDR1 is LNHDA and CDR2 SQIVND (reference sequence). The CDR3 loop spans 14 amino acids. The CDR3 region is CASSRADYQETQYF. The CDR3, as DNA: TGTGCCAGTAGCCGGGCGGACTACCAAGAGACCCAGTACTTC.

J is TRBJ2-1 and V is TRBV30; 9 positions agree with TRBD2. Germline V gene sequence: CDR1 GTSNPN, CDR2 SVGIG (reference sequence). The CDR3 loop spans 16 amino acids. Trimming removed 2 bases from V and 2 bases from J; junction bases left unmatched: 7. The CDR3 DNA reads as TGTGCCTGGAGTTCTTATAGCGGGAGTACCTACAATGAGCAGTTCTTC. It is translated as CAWSSYSGSTYNEQFF.

This clone was seen once. The CDR3 is CAISESTGGNGYTF. Written as DNA, the CDR3 is TGTGCCATCAGTGAGTCGACAGGGGGCAATGGCTACACCTTC. The chain recombines TRBV10-3 with TRBJ1-2; 10 nucleotides line up with TRBD1. This CDR3 has 14 amino acids. J lost 6 bases, V lost 0 bases, and 1 base had no gene match. Per the germline V gene, CDR1 is ENHRY and CDR2 is SYGVKD.

The chain uses TRBV15 and TRBJ1-2; unclear D gene. CDR1 and CDR2 (germline): LNHNV, YYDKDF (reference sequence). CDR3 length equals 14 residues. Trimming shortened V by 1 base and J by 2 bases, and 8 bases separated the two germline ends. The CDR3 coding sequence is TGTGCCACCAGCAGAGTGAACAACAACTATGGCTACACCTTC. It translates to CATSRVNNNYGYTF.

CDR3 coding DNA: TGTGCCAGCAGCTCCACCGGAGGCGAGCAGTACTTC. Protein: CASSSTGGEQYF. The genes are TRBV7-6 and TRBJ2-7; a weak D match, TRBD2 (5 bases). The V end lost 4 bases, the J end lost 6 bases, and 10 bases lay between the germline ends. The CDR3 extends over 12 amino acids. The germline V gene encodes CDR1 SGHVS and CDR2 FNYEAQ.

This chain joins TRBV4-2 and TRBJ1-4; 7 bases align to TRBD1. Germline loops: CDR1 LGHNA, CDR2 YNFKEQ. The ends lost 6 bases at V and 7 bases at J; junction bases unmatched: 8. This CDR3 has 14 amino acids. The DNA for the CDR3 is TGTGCCAGCAGAGGGGGAGCAGGGGGTGAAAAACTGTTTTTT. Encoded protein: CASRGGAGGEKLFF.

The CDR3 sequence: CASSLVGSFQNIQYF. CDR3 in DNA: TGCGCCAGCAGCCTAGTGGGGAGTTTCCAAAACATTCAGTACTTC. The chain has TRBV4-3 and TRBJ2-4, with D possibly being TRBD2 (5 bases). V lost 4 bases to trimming and J lost 5 bases, with 15 bases between them. The CDR3 is made up of 15 amino acids. The germline V gene has CDR1 LGHNA and CDR2 YSLEER.

This clone was observed a single time. The rearrangement links TRBV5-1 to TRBJ2-2, with 8 positions matching TRBD1. Germline V lookup: CDR1 SGHRS, CDR2 YFSETQ. There are 15 residues in the CDR3. Germline trimming cut 5 bases from V and 4 bases from J; bases unmatched to any gene: 7. CDR3 in amino acids: CASSSGQGTTGELFF. In nucleotides, the CDR3 is TGCGCCAGCAGTTCCGGACAGGGTACCACCGGGGAGCTGTTTTTT.

V and J are TRBV10-2 and TRBJ1-6, with a possible D match to TRBD1 (5 bases). Germline values: CDR1 WSHSY, CDR2 SAAADI. This CDR3 spans 14 amino acids. V dropped 6 bases and J dropped 0 bases, with 6 bases sitting between them. This chain's CDR3 is CASRGGSYNSPLHF. DNA for the CDR3: TGCGCCAGCAGGGGGGGCTCCTATAATTCACCCCTCCACTTT.

The chain uses TRBV9 and TRBJ2-1, with TRBD1 matching 7 bases. There are 15 residues in the CDR3. With V trimmed by 2 bases and J by 10 bases, 12 bases remained unmatched. Per germline, CDR1 SGDLS and CDR2 YYNGEE. The CDR3: CASSVRQGQGIEQFF. CDR3 in DNA: TGTGCCAGCAGCGTCCGACAGGGCCAGGGTATCGAGCAGTTCTTC.

The V and J genes are TRBV7-2 and TRBJ1-1; D unresolved. V lost 5 bases to trimming and J lost 3 bases, with 13 bases between them. The CDR3 has 14 residues. Germline CDR1 and CDR2: SGHTA and FQGNSA. CDR3 sequence: CASSREVYHTEAFF. The DNA for the CDR3 is TGTGCCAGCAGCAGAGAGGTTTATCACACTGAAGCTTTCTTT.

This chain links TRBV5-4 with TRBJ2-7; 9 bases line up with TRBD2. The CDR3 covers 16 residues. With 0 bases clipped from V and 9 bases from J, the junction kept 13 bases outside the gene matches. The germline V gene has CDR1 SGHNT and CDR2 YYREEE (reference sequence). CDR3 DNA: TGTGCCAGCAGCTTGGGGGGGGTAGCGGGAGATGGGAGGCAGTACTTC. This encodes CASSLGGVAGDGRQYF.

This chain uses TRBV15 with TRBJ2-7, with D tentatively TRBD1 (6 bases). CDR1 and CDR2 (germline): LNHNV, YYDKDF (reference sequence). Between the trimmed V and J ends, which lost 3 bases and 2 bases, there was a span of 11 bases. This CDR3 spans 14 amino acids. The DNA for the CDR3 is TGTGCCACCAGCAGCGCCAGGACAGCCTACGAGCAGTACTTC. As protein: CATSSARTAYEQYF.

The chain couples TRBV7-8 to TRBJ1-2; D is undetermined. The CDR3 spans 13 residues. Germline CDR1 reads SGHVS; CDR2 reads FQNEAQ. Trimming removed 5 bases at V and 10 bases at J, with 17 bases between. The CDR3 DNA follows: TGTGCCAGCAGCCCTCTCCGAGAGGGCCCCTACACCTTC. Its protein is CASSPLREGPYTF.

J is TRBJ2-1 and V is TRBV19, with 10 bases lining up with TRBD2. The CDR3 spans 16 residues. J gave up 10 bases and V 4 bases, and 13 bases lay outside the gene matches. Germline V gene lookup returns CDR1 LNHDA and CDR2 SQIVND (reference sequence). This chain's CDR3 is CASSTQAGGRTGEQFF. In DNA, the CDR3 is TGTGCCAGTAGTACCCAAGCGGGAGGGCGGACGGGGGAGCAGTTCTTC.

The count of this clone is one. The V gene is TRBV28, the J gene TRBJ2-2; the D is unclear. Germline values: CDR1 MDHEN, CDR2 SYDVKM. The germline V and J ends were trimmed by 1 base and 6 bases, with 3 bases remaining between them. The CDR3 length is 12 residues. The CDR3 sequence: CASSLSAGELFF. CDR3 in DNA: TGTGCCAGCAGTTTATCGGCCGGGGAGCTGTTTTTT.

This clone showed up just once. The rearrangement links TRBV7-2 to TRBJ1-5; possible D gene TRBD1, 6 bases. V was shortened by 2 bases and J by 3 bases, with 8 bases between the two germline ends. Germline loops: CDR1 SGHTA, CDR2 FQGNSA. The CDR3 loop spans 14 amino acids. CDR3 region: CASSLNRANQPQHF. For the CDR3, the DNA is TGTGCCAGCAGCTTAAACAGGGCCAATCAGCCCCAGCATTTT.

This chain connects TRBV10-3 to TRBJ2-1, with 8 bases lining up with TRBD1. Germline lookup yields CDR1 ENHRY and CDR2 SYGVKD. The CDR3 runs to 15 residues. The trim removed 2 bases at V and 7 bases at J, leaving 7 bases unmatched. CDR3 protein: CAISEGQGARNEQFF. CDR3 sequence (DNA): TGTGCCATCAGTGAGGGCCAGGGGGCTAGAAATGAGCAGTTCTTC.